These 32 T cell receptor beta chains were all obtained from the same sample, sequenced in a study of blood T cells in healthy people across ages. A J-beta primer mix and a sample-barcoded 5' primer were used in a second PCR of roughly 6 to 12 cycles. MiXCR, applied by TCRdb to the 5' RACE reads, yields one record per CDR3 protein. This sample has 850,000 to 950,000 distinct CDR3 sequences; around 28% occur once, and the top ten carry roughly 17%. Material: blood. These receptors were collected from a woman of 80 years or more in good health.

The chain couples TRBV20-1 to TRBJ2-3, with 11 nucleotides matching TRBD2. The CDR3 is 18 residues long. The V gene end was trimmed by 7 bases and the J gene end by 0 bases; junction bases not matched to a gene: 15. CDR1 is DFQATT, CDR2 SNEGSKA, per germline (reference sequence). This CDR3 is CSVTPTSGKGLSTDTQYF. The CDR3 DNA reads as TGCAGTGTTACCCCGACTAGCGGGAAGGGACTTAGCACAGATACGCAGTATTTT.

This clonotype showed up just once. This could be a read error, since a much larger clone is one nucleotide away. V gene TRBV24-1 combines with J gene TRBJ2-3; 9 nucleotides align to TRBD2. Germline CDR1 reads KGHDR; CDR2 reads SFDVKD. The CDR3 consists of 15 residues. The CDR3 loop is CATSDTGLAADAQYF. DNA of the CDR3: TGTGCCACCAGTGATACGGGACTAGCAGCAGATGCGCAGTATTTT.

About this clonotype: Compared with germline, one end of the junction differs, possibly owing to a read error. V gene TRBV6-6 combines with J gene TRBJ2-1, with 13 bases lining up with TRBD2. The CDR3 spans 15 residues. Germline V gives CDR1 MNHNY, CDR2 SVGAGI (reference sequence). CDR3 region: CASSTSGGAYNEQVF. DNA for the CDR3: TGTGCCAGCAGTACTAGCGGGGGGGCATACAATGAGCAGGTCTTC.

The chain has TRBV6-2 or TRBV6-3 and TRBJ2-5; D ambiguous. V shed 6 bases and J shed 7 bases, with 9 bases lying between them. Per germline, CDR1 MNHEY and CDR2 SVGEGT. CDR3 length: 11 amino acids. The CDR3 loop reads CASRRSGTQYF. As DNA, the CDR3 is TGTGCCAGCAGGCGGTCAGGGACCCAGTACTTC.

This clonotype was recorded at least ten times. The CDR3 coding sequence is TGTGCCAGCAGCTGGAGGACAGGGGGATCAGATACGCAGTATTTT. As protein: CASSWRTGGSDTQYF. This chain connects TRBV11-2 to TRBJ2-3, with TRBD1 matching over 10 bases. Germline V gene sequence: CDR1 SGHAT, CDR2 FQNNGV. This CDR3 comprises 15 residues. V trimming: 4 bases; J trimming: 4 bases; junction bases outside the gene matches: 5.

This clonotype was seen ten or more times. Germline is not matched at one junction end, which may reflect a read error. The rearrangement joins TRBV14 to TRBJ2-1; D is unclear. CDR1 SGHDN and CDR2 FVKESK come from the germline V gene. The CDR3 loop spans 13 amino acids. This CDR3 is CASSQGGVGEQFF. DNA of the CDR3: TGCGCCAGCAGCCAAGGCGGTGTTGGTGAGCAGTTCTTC.

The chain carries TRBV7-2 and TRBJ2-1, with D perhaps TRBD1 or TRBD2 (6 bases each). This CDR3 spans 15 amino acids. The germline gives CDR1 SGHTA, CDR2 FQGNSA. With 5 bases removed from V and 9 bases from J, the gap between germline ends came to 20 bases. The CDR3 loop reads CASSPPGARRGEQFF. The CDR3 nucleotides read TGTGCCAGCAGCCCGCCGGGGGCCAGAAGGGGTGAGCAGTTCTTC.

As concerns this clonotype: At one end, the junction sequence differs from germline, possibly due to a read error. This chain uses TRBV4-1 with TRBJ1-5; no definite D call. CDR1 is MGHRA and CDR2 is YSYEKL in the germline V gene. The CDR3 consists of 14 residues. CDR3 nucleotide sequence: TGCGCCAGCAGCCAAGTCGACCTGAATCAGCCCCAGCAGTTT. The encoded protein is CASSQVDLNQPQQF.

CDR3 nucleotides: TGCAGTGCTAGGGGGACACCGGAGCGAGGCTACACCTTC. It translates to CSARGTPERGYTF. The V gene is TRBV20-1, the J gene TRBJ1-2, with TRBD1 as a possible D gene (6 bases). This CDR3 spans 13 amino acids. The germline gives CDR1 DFQATT, CDR2 SNEGSKA (reference sequence). V dropped 3 bases and J dropped 8 bases, with 16 bases sitting between them.

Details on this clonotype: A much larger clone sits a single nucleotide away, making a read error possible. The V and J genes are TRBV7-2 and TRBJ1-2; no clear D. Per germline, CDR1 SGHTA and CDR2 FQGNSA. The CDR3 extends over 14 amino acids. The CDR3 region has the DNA TGTGCCAGCAGCCGCGGCTCCGGGAACTATGGCTACATCTTC. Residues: CASSRGSGNYGYIF.

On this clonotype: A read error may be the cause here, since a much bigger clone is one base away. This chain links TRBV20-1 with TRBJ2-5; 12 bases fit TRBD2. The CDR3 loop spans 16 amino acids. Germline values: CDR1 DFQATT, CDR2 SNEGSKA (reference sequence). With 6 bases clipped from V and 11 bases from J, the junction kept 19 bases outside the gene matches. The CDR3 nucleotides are TGCAGTGCCCAAACCTCAACTAGCGGGGGGTTCAGTGAGCAGTACTTC. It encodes CSAQTSTSGGFSEQYF.

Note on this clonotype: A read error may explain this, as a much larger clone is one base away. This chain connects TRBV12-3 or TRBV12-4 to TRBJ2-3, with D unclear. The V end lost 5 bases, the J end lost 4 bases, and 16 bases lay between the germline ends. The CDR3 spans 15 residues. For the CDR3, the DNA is TGTGCCAGCAGTCCCGCATTGTTCAGCGCAGATACGCAGTATTTT. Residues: CASSPALFSADTQYF.

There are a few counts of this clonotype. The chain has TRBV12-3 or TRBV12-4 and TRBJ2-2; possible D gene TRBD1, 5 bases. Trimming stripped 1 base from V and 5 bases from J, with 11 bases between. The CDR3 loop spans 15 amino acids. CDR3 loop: CASSLVWGRTGELFF. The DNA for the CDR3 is TGTGCCAGCAGTTTAGTGTGGGGCCGGACCGGGGAGCTGTTTTTT.

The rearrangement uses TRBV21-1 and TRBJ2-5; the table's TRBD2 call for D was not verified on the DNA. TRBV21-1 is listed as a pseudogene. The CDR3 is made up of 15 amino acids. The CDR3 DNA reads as TGTGCCAGCATCAGAAAGGAGGCGTACCAAGAGACCCAGTACTTC. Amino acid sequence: CASIRKEAYQETQYF.

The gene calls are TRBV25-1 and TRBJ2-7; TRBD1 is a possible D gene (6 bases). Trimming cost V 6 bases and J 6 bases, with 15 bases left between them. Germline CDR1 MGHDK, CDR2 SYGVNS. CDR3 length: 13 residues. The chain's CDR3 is CASRSPGVSEQYF. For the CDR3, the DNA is TGTGCCAGCAGGTCTCCAGGGGTAAGCGAGCAGTACTTC.

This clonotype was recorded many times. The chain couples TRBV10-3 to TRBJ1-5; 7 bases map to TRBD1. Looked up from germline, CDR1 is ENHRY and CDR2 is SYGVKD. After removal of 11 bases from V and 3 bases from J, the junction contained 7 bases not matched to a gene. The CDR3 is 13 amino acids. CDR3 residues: CASGTDPNQPQHF. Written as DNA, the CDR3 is TGTGCCTCCGGGACAGACCCCAATCAGCCCCAGCATTTT.

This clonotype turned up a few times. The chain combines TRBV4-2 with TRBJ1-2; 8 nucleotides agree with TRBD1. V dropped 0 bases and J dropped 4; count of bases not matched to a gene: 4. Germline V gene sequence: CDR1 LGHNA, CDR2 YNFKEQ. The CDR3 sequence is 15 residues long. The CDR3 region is CASSQEDRDGYGYTF. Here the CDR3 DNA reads TGTGCCAGCAGCCAAGAGGACAGGGACGGCTATGGCTACACCTTC.

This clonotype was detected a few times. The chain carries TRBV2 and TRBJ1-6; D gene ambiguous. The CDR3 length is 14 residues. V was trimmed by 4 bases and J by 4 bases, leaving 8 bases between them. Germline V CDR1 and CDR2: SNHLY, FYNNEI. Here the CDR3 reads CASSGDTYNSPLHF. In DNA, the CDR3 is TGTGCCAGCAGTGGTGACACTTATAATTCACCCCTCCACTTT.

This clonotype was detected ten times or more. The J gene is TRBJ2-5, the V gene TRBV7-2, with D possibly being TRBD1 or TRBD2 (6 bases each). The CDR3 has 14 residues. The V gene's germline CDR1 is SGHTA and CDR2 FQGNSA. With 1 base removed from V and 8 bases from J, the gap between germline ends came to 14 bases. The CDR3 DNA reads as TGTGCCAGCAGCTTAGACGGGGGCCCCAAAACCCAGTACTTC. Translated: CASSLDGGPKTQYF.

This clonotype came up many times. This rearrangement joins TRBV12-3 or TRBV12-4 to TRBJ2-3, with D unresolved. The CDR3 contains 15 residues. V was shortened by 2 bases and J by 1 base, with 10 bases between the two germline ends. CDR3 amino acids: CASSLRLGRTDTQYF. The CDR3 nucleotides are TGTGCCAGCAGTTTAAGGCTGGGCCGCACAGATACGCAGTATTTT.

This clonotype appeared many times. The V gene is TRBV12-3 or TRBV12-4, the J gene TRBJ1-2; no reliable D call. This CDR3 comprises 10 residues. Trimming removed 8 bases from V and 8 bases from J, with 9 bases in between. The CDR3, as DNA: TGTGCCAGCTTAGGTCACGGCTACACCTTC. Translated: CASLGHGYTF.

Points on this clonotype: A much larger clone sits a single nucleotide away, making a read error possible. This chain's CDR3 is CAGSPDRPGAGGYTF. The CDR3 DNA sequence: TGCGCCGGCAGCCCGGATAGGCCGGGGGCGGGGGGCTACACCTTC. The chain joins TRBV4-3 to TRBJ1-2; maybe TRBD1 (6 bases). Per germline, CDR1 LGHNA and CDR2 YSLEER. This CDR3 is built from 15 residues.

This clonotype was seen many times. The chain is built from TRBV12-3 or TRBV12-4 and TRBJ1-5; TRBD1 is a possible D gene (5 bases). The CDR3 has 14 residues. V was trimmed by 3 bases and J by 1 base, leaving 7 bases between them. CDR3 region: CASSFGASNQPQHF. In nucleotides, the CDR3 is TGTGCCAGCAGTTTCGGGGCAAGCAATCAGCCCCAGCATTTT.

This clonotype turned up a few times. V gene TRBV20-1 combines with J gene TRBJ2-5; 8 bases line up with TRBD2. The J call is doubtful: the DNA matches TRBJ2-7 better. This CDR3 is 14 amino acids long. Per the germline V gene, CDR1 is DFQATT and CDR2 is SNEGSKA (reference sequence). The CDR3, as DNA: TGCAGTGCTAGAAAGCGGGGGACCCTCTACGAGCAGTACTTC. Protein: CSARKRGTLYEQYF.

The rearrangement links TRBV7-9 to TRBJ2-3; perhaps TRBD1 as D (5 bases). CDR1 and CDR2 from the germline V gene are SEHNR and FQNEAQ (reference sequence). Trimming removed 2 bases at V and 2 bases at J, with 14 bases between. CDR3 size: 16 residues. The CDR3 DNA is TGTGCCAGCAGCTTAAGTATGGCCAGGGTCACAGATACGCAGTATTTT. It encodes CASSLSMARVTDTQYF. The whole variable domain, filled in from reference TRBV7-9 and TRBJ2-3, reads DTGVSQNPRHKITKRGQNVTFRCDPISEHNRLYWYRQTLGQGPEFLTYFQNEAQLEKSRLLSDRFSAERPKGSFSTLEIQRTEQGDSAMYLCASSLSMARVTDTQYFGPGTRLTVL.

The chain's CDR3 is CASSRQGNAGANVLTF. The CDR3 coding sequence is TGTGCCAGCAGCCGGCAGGGGAACGCTGGGGCCAACGTCCTGACTTTC. J is TRBJ2-6 and V is TRBV3-1; perhaps TRBD1 as D (6 bases). Germline CDR1 and CDR2: LGHDT and YNNKEL (reference sequence). The CDR3 has 16 residues. Trimming took 4 bases from V and 2 from J, leaving 12 bases between them.

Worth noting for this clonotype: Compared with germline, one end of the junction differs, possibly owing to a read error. Here the CDR3 DNA reads TGTGCCGGCAGCTTAGGGCCGATTACCTCCTACGAGCAGTACTTC. Protein sequence: CAGSLGPITSYEQYF. V usage is TRBV11-2 and J usage is TRBJ2-7, with D unclear. The V gene's germline CDR1 is SGHAT and CDR2 FQNNGV. The CDR3 is 15 amino acids.

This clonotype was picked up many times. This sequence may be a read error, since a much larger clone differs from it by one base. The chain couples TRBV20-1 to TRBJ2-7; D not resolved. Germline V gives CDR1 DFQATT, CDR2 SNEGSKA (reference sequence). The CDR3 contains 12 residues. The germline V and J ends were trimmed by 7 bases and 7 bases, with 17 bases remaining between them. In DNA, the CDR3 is TGCAGTGGGGTGGTTGCTCACAATGAGCAGTACTTC. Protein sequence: CSGVVAHNEQYF.

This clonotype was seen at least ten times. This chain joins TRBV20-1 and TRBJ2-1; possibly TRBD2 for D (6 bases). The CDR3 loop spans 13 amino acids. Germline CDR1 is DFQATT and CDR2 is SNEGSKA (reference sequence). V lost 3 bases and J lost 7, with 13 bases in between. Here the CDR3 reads CSARVGGGNEQFF. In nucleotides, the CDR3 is TGCAGTGCTAGGGTCGGGGGTGGAAATGAGCAGTTCTTC.

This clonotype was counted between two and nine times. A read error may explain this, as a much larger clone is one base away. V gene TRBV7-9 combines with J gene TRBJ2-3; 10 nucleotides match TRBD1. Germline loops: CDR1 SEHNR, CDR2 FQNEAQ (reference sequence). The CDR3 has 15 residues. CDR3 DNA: TGTGCCAGCAGCTTGGGACAGGGGATGACAGATGCGCAGTATTTT. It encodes CASSLGQGMTDAQYF.

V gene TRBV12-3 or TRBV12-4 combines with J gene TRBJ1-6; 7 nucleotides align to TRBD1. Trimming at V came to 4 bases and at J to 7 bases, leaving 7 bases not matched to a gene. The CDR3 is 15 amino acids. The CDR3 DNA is TGTGCCAGCAGTTGGAGGACAGGATCGAATTCACCCCTCCACTTT. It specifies CASSWRTGSNSPLHF.

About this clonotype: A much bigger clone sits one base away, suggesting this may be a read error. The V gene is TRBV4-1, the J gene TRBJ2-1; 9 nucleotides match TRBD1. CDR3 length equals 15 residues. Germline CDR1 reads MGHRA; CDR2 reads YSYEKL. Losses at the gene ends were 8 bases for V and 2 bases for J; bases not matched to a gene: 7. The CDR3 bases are TGCGCCAGCGGAAGGGACAGGGCCACCTACAATGAGCAGTTCTTC. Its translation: CASGRDRATYNEQFF.